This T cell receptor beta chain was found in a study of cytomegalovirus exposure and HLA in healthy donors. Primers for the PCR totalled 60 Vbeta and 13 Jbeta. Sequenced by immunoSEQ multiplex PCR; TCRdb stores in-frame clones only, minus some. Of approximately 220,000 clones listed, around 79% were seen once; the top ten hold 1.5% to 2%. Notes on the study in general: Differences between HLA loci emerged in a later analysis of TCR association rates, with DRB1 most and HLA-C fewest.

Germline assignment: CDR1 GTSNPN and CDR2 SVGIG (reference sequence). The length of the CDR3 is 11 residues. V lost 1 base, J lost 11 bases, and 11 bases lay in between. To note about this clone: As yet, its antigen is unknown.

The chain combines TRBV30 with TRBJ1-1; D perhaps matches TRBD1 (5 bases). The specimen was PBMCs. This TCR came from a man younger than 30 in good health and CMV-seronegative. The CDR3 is CAWSEDAGAFF. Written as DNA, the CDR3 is TGTGCCTGGAGTGAAGACGCAGGGGCTTTCTTT.